Below are 27 T cell receptor beta chains sequenced from a single sample in a study of naive and memory T cell subsets. These TCRs' antigens remain unknown. The beta constant-region primer was an equimolar mix of two oligonucleotides covering TRBC1 and TRBC2. Four rounds of PCR amplified the ligated cDNA using nested alpha and beta constant-region primers plus SP2. One entry per CDR3 protein, called by TCRdb with MiXCR from the UMI-ligation and nested PCR reads. Of roughly 97,000 distinct CDR3 sequences in the sample, roughly 15% were seen once. Study-level points and caveats: Naive repertoires, especially CD8, held a few larger clonotypes, possibly memory cells re-expressing CD45RA.

The sample consisted of naive CD8+ T cells from blood. The receptor set was obtained from a human donor in good health.

This clonotype was observed a handful of times. The V call is TRBV3-1, the J call TRBJ1-3; D uncertain. Germline CDR1 LGHDT, CDR2 YNNKEL (reference sequence). The length of the CDR3 is 15 residues. Between the trimmed V and J ends, which lost 0 bases and 0 bases, there was a span of 6 bases. The CDR3 protein is CASSQDITSGNTIYF. The CDR3 coding sequence is TGTGCCAGCAGCCAAGACATCACCTCTGGAAACACCATATATTTT.

The chain uses TRBV24-1 and TRBJ2-3; TRBD1 agrees at 7 bases. The J segment lost 4 bases and the V segment lost 5 bases, leaving 2 bases of the junction unmatched. This CDR3 contains 13 residues. The V gene's germline CDR1 is KGHDR and CDR2 SFDVKD. The DNA of the CDR3 is TGTGCCACCAGTGCCACAGGGGCAGATACGCAGTATTTT. This gives the protein CATSATGADTQYF.

This clonotype was seen more than once but under ten times. The V and J genes are TRBV12-3 or TRBV12-4 and TRBJ1-4; D is uncertain. CDR3 length: 13 amino acids. V was trimmed by 10 bases and J by 3 bases, leaving 12 bases between them. Here the CDR3 DNA reads TGTGCCACCCGAGCAGTAGCTAATGAAAAACTGTTTTTT. Amino acid sequence: CATRAVANEKLFF.

The rearrangement links TRBV20-1 to TRBJ1-4; D is ambiguous. CDR1 is DFQATT, CDR2 SNEGSKA, per germline (reference sequence). V lost 2 bases and J lost 7, with 5 bases in between. The CDR3 runs 11 residues. The CDR3 DNA reads as TGCAGTGCTAGATCCGGTGAAAAACTGTTTTTT. This sequence encodes CSARSGEKLFF.

The sample holds many counts of this clonotype. The chain is built from TRBV12-3 or TRBV12-4 and TRBJ1-1; D may be TRBD1 (6 bases). The V gene lost 7 bases and the J gene lost 1 base, with 13 bases spanning the gap. The CDR3 is made up of 14 amino acids. The CDR3 DNA reads as TGTGCCAGCACCTCCCTACAGGGGAACACTGAAGCTTTCTTT. Translating it yields CASTSLQGNTEAFF.

This chain joins TRBV20-1 and TRBJ1-2; 7 bases are a match to TRBD1. The V gene's germline CDR1 is DFQATT and CDR2 SNEGSKA (reference sequence). CDR3 length: 15 amino acids. The V gene end was trimmed by 5 bases and the J gene end by 1 base; junction bases not matched to a gene: 10. CDR3 amino acids: CSAAGTEIINYGYTF. CDR3 sequence (DNA): TGCAGTGCTGCCGGGACAGAGATTATTAACTATGGCTACACCTTC.

V usage is TRBV2 and J usage is TRBJ1-2, with D hard to call. The CDR3 covers 16 residues. V was shortened by 0 bases and J by 4 bases, with 15 bases between the two germline ends. Germline V lookup: CDR1 SNHLY, CDR2 FYNNEI. The CDR3 nucleotides read TGTGCCAGCAGTGAAGCCTCGAATCTTCCCCTCTATGGCTACACCTTC. Amino acid sequence: CASSEASNLPLYGYTF.

This chain connects TRBV6-5 to TRBJ2-5; 7 nucleotides agree with TRBD2. Germline CDR1 MNHEY, CDR2 SVGAGI. There are 15 residues in the CDR3. The V and J ends lost 4 bases and 5 bases, in that order; junction bases with no gene match: 10. The CDR3 sequence is CASSSRPTSSETQYF. The CDR3 DNA sequence: TGTGCCAGCAGTTCGAGACCGACTAGCTCGGAGACCCAGTACTTC.

The gene calls are TRBV28 and TRBJ1-6; weak D call: TRBD1 (6 bases). Trimming took off 5 bases at V and 8 bases at J, with 22 bases between the two ends. CDR3 size: 17 residues. Germline V gives CDR1 MDHEN, CDR2 SYDVKM. The CDR3 sequence is CASSKGGPGVVYSPLHF. The CDR3 DNA reads TGTGCCAGCAGTAAGGGGGGGCCGGGGGTGGTTTATTCACCCCTCCACTTT.

This clonotype was found a few times. This chain joins TRBV4-3 and TRBJ2-3, with D perhaps given as TRBD1 or TRBD2 (5 bases each). Germline V lookup: CDR1 LGHNA, CDR2 YSLEER. The germline V and J ends were trimmed by 0 bases and 9 bases, with 13 bases remaining between them. This CDR3 spans 14 amino acids. This CDR3 is CASSQEEGSRTQYF. DNA for the CDR3: TGCGCCAGCAGCCAAGAAGAGGGGTCCAGGACGCAGTATTTT.

The chain uses TRBV10-3 and TRBJ2-7; TRBD1 aligns across 10 bases. CDR3 length equals 16 residues. Trimming took 9 bases from V and 5 from J; bases not matched to a gene: 16. The germline V gene encodes CDR1 ENHRY and CDR2 SYGVKD. CDR3 nucleotide sequence: TGTGCCATGGGGGCGCCCACAGGGACAGGGGTGAACGAGCAGTACTTC. Its translation: CAMGAPTGTGVNEQYF.

This chain joins TRBV3-1 and TRBJ2-3; D remains ambiguous. CDR3 length: 15 amino acids. Trimming took 4 bases from V and 4 from J, leaving 15 bases between them. The germline V gene encodes CDR1 LGHDT and CDR2 YNNKEL (reference sequence). CDR3 DNA sequence: TGTGCCAGCAGCCTCGCCCGGTGGGGTTCAGATACGCAGTATTTT. It translates to CASSLARWGSDTQYF.

This clonotype showed up many times. This rearrangement joins TRBV20-1 to TRBJ2-3; D remains unclear. The CDR3 is 15 residues long. The V end lost 7 bases, the J end lost 4 bases, and 21 bases lay between the germline ends. Germline-derived CDR1 and CDR2 are DFQATT and SNEGSKA (reference sequence). DNA for the CDR3: TGCAGTGGGGCCGTGGGGTTTCGTCTCCCAGATACGCAGTATTTT. This codes for CSGAVGFRLPDTQYF.

The rearrangement joins TRBV20-1 to TRBJ2-1; no firm D call. Trimming shortened V by 6 bases and J by 4 bases, and 19 bases separated the two germline ends. This CDR3 spans 15 amino acids. CDR1 and CDR2 (germline): DFQATT, SNEGSKA (reference sequence). The CDR3 bases are TGCAGTGCCCCCTCGGTCGGACCGGTATACAATGAGCAGTTCTTC. This translates into CSAPSVGPVYNEQFF.

This clonotype was detected many times. V is TRBV2 and J is TRBJ1-1; the match to TRBD1 covers 12 bases. Unmatched junction bases numbered 15, after V lost 4 bases and J lost 3 bases. Germline V gene data show CDR1 as SNHLY and CDR2 as FYNNEI. This CDR3 is built from 19 residues. The CDR3: CASSGGQGADFRGYTEAFF. The CDR3 nucleotides read TGTGCCAGCAGTGGGGGACAGGGGGCGGATTTTAGGGGATACACTGAAGCTTTCTTT.

This clonotype appeared many times. The rearrangement joins TRBV9 to TRBJ2-1; no reliable D call. Germline CDR1 and CDR2: SGDLS and YYNGEE. The CDR3 consists of 13 residues. The germline V and J ends were trimmed by 0 bases and 5 bases, with 6 bases remaining between them. The CDR3 region has the DNA TGTGCCAGCAGCGTAGTGGTGGACAATGAGCAGTTCTTC. Translated, it gives CASSVVVDNEQFF.

The chain uses TRBV12-3 or TRBV12-4 and TRBJ2-7; no clear D. The CDR3 consists of 14 residues. Deletions cut 3 bases from V and 4 bases from J, with 13 bases between. The CDR3 region is CASSLSGTLYEQYF. The CDR3 nucleotides read TGTGCCAGCAGTTTGTCCGGCACTCTATACGAGCAGTACTTC.

The rearrangement uses TRBV2 and TRBJ2-7; TRBD1 aligns across 12 bases. Trimming removed 5 bases from V and 6 bases from J; junction bases left unmatched: 8. The CDR3 sequence is 15 residues long. Germline CDR1 and CDR2: SNHLY and FYNNEI. The CDR3: CASSNGTGGLLEQYF. The DNA for the CDR3 is TGTGCCAGCAGTAACGGGACAGGGGGCCTCCTCGAGCAGTACTTC.

This chain links TRBV15 with TRBJ2-1; 8 bases are shared with TRBD2. Germline assignment: CDR1 LNHNV and CDR2 YYDKDF (reference sequence). The CDR3 is made up of 15 amino acids. V was clipped by 3 bases and J by 6 bases; unmatched bases: 7. The CDR3 region is CATSRPGLELNEQFF. CDR3 nucleotides: TGTGCCACCAGCAGGCCGGGACTAGAACTCAATGAGCAGTTCTTC. The variable domain in full, completed from reference TRBV15 and TRBJ2-1, reads DAMVIQNPRYQVTQFGKPVTLSCSQTLNHNVMYWYQQKSSQAPKLLFHYYDKDFNNEADTPDNFQSRRPNTSFCFLDIRSPGLGDTAMYLCATSRPGLELNEQFFGPGTRLTVL.

The genes are TRBV4-3 and TRBJ2-2; D may be TRBD2 (5 bases). The V gene lost 0 bases and the J gene lost 1 base, with 15 bases spanning the gap. Per the germline V gene, CDR1 is LGHNA and CDR2 is YSLEER. The CDR3 has 18 residues. The CDR3 protein is CASSQEFPIRGNTGELFF. CDR3 nucleotide sequence: TGCGCCAGCAGCCAAGAGTTCCCAATTCGGGGGAACACCGGGGAGCTGTTTTTT.

This clonotype was recorded at least ten times. The chain joins TRBV4-3 to TRBJ2-3, with D perhaps TRBD1 (5 bases). The CDR3 covers 15 residues. CDR1 and CDR2 (germline): LGHNA, YSLEER. The ends were cut back, 2 bases at V and 1 base at J, with 10 bases in the middle. The DNA for the CDR3 is TGCGCCAGCAGCCAATCAGGGTCGGGCACAGATACGCAGTATTTT. It translates to CASSQSGSGTDTQYF.

This clonotype was observed a few times. CDR3 DNA sequence: TGTGCCAGCAGCTTAGCGCCCGATGGTAGCTACGAGCAGTACTTC. This encodes CASSLAPDGSYEQYF. The V call is TRBV13, the J call TRBJ2-7, with no clear D. The length of the CDR3 is 15 residues. Looked up from germline, CDR1 is PRHDT and CDR2 is FYEKMQ (reference sequence). V lost 1 base to trimming and J lost 3 bases, with 13 bases between them.

In its sample, this clonotype was seen many times. The V call is TRBV15, the J call TRBJ1-5, with TRBD1 as a possible D gene (5 bases). CDR1 LNHNV and CDR2 YYDKDF come from the germline V gene (reference sequence). The CDR3 is 13 amino acids. The ends were cut back, 5 bases at V and 3 bases at J, with 8 bases in the middle. The chain's CDR3 is CATSVGLNQPQHF. DNA of the CDR3: TGTGCCACCAGCGTGGGGCTCAATCAGCCCCAGCATTTT.

This clonotype was seen ten or more times. The chain employs TRBV20-1 and TRBJ2-7; TRBD2 is a possible D gene (6 bases). The CDR3 runs to 12 residues. Germline CDR1 DFQATT, CDR2 SNEGSKA (reference sequence). Trimming stripped 8 bases from V and 1 base from J, with 12 bases between. CDR3 sequence reads: CSLTGESYEQYF. The CDR3, as DNA: TGCAGTTTAACGGGGGAATCCTACGAGCAGTACTTC.

The J gene is TRBJ2-5, the V gene TRBV7-9, with a tentative D call TRBD1 (6 bases). This CDR3 region has 15 residues. Trimming cost V 5 bases and J 5 bases, with 18 bases left between them. Germline V gene lookup returns CDR1 SEHNR and CDR2 FQNEAQ (reference sequence). CDR3 residues: CASSARQVVGETQYF. The DNA for the CDR3 is TGTGCCAGCAGCGCCAGACAGGTGGTGGGTGAGACCCAGTACTTC.

This chain uses TRBV29-1 with TRBJ1-1; possibly TRBD1 for D (5 bases). The length of the CDR3 is 15 residues. V lost 1 base and J 5 bases, leaving 17 bases between the germline ends. Germline CDR1 and CDR2: SQVTM and ANQGSEA. The chain's CDR3 is CSVEGAGGKGTEAFF. The CDR3 DNA is TGCAGCGTTGAAGGCGCGGGGGGAAAGGGGACTGAAGCTTTCTTT.

This clonotype has more than one count but fewer than ten. The J gene is TRBJ2-3, the V gene TRBV2; D gene unclear. V was cut by 10 bases and J by 6 bases, with 17 bases left in between. The CDR3 length is 13 residues. Germline CDR1 reads SNHLY; CDR2 reads FYNNEI. CDR3 DNA sequence: TGTGCCATTTCCGGCTCCTGGGGTGATACGCAGTATTTT. It encodes CAISGSWGDTQYF.